This entry concerns a single TCR beta chain. What this receptor recognizes is not known. Base-call qualities are not available, and no considerably larger clone is one nucleotide away. The donors were healthy, HIV-negative adults with no recently reported acute infections or vaccinations. Every donor was a Caucasian adult living in Nashville, Tennessee, USA. CD4+ T cells were enriched by magnetic negative selection, after which naive cells were positively selected on CD45RA and the negative fraction was taken as the memory subset. Blood was obtained by leukapheresis, after which PBMCs were separated by Ficoll-Histopaque density gradient centrifugation and cryopreserved in liquid nitrogen vapor phase. Purity and quantity of every magnetically sorted T cell population were checked by analytical flow cytometry. From each sorted fraction, genomic DNA was isolated and quantified by UV absorbance on a Nanodrop 2000c.

This specimen belongs to a study of shared clonotypes between healthy human individuals (TCRdb year 2020). As for the study more broadly: The cohort included a few men and a couple of women between 18 and 49 years of age. For each donor, CD4 naive and CD4 memory were each given three plates, CD8 naive was given two plates, and CD8 memory was given one plate. The study deeply sequenced blood TCR repertoires of about 5 healthy adults to estimate repertoire size and the extent of clonotype sharing between individuals. To increase sequencing depth and limit assay-specific biases, TCR repertoire library preparation and sequencing were carried out by different laboratories using diverse techniques. Leukapheresis yielded between about 0.85 and 10 billion PBMCs per donor.

The paper's findings and limits, for the study overall: Compared with non-shared clonotypes, clonotypes shared by all four sorted-subset donors had higher generation probabilities. Pairwise subsampling led to the expectation that sequencing depth would affect the degree of clonotype sharing among donors. Estimated clonotype richness was generally larger for naive than for memory subsets. About 5% of naive CD4, 3% to 3.5% of naive CD8, 2.3% of memory CD4, and roughly 0.4% of memory CD8 clonotypes were shared across a few donors. Sampling was restricted to blood, and TCR repertoires in tissue are likely to differ from TCR repertoires in blood. Even with the large sequencing depth, rarefaction of the sorted-subset datasets indicated that sequencing was incomplete. Because the study included a small number of donors, the genetic and exposure-history diversity represented was limited.

Using the deep immunoSEQ assay, multiplex PCR amplified TCR CDR3 regions from genomic DNA. For each cell subset, the extracted genomic DNA was distributed evenly across all wells of several immunoSEQ 96-well plates, and each plate served as one replicate. For sorted subsets, each replicate PCR was loaded with approximately 190 ng genomic DNA, equivalent to some 31,000 T cell genomes. Purified libraries were quantified with a Qubit 3.0 fluorometer, sized on a Bioanalyzer 2100, and re-quantified with the KAPA Library Quantification kit. Each immunoSEQ 96-well plate was sequenced on its own single-read 150-cycle Illumina NextSeq 550 flow cell. Concerning the study's data processing: Because only junctional sequences without quality scores were contained in the immunoSEQ output, filtering matching that applied to full-length reads could not be performed. To assign V/J genes and CDR3, sequences were annotated using PyIR, a Python wrapper for IgBLAST v1.9, with IMGT germline references. Reads were filtered out if the reads had weak V/J assignments (E-value above 1e-6), no CDR3, stop codons, out-of-frame junctions, or ambiguous translated residues. V3J clonotypes were defined as sequences sharing the same inferred V gene, J gene, and CDR3 amino acid sequence. Percentage overlap between repertoires was computed as shared unique clonotypes divided by the size of the smaller repertoire. Repertoire richness was assessed with RTK rarefaction, the Chao1 estimator, and Recon v2.1 estimates of unobserved clonotypes. OLGA was used to compute generation probabilities for all TCRbeta clonotypes that the gDNA method yielded from a few donors. The source is immuneACCESS, and TCRdb retained only in-frame sequences with V and J called. Part of the clones is not carried over; for the studies checked, unresolved V genes explain less than half of this, and the remainder is unexplained. V, J and clone size derive from that table, while D and trimming were established from the DNA sequence. Recorded for this sample are about 1.5 million clones; 95% to 99% of them occurred a single time. The top ten clonotypes cover less than 0.55% of the sample.

The CDR3 has 15 amino acids, counting the end cysteine and phenylalanine. CDR3 DNA only is kept here, 45 bases in frame from base 1. Trimming accounts for 7 bases at V and 8 bases at J, while the number of junction bases matched to no gene is 12. Taken from the germline V gene, the CDR1 and CDR2 loops are SGHAT and FQNNGV. Sequencing used naive CD4+ T cells sorted from blood. The intended sense of this specimen's cell subset or site label: CD45RA+ positively selected. This chain is built from TRBV11-2 and TRBJ2-1; 9 junctional bases match TRBD2. This TCR came from a man aged 30-40 years in good health. The sequenced DNA: TGTGCCAGCACCCGCGGGACTAGCAAAATCGATGAGCAGTTCTTC. This encodes CASTRGTSKIDEQFF. The full variable domain, completed from the reference TRBV11-2 and TRBJ2-1 proteins outside the CDR3, reads EAGVAQSPRYKIIEKRQSVAFWCNPISGHATLYWYQQILGQGPKLLIQFQNNGVVDDSQLPKDRFSAERLKGVDSTLKIQPAKLEDSAVYLCASTRGTSKIDEQFFGPGTRLTVL.